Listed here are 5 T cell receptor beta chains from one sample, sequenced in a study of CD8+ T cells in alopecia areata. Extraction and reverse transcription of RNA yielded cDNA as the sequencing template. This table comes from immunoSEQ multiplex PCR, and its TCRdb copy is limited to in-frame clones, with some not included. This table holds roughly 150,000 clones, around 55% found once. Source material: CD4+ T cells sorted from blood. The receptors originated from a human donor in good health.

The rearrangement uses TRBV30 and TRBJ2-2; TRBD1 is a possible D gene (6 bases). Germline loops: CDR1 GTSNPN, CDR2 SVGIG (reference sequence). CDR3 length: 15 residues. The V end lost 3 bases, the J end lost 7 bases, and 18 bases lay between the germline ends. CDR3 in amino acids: CAWSLQGLPSGELFF. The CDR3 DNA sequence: TGTGCCTGGAGCCTACAGGGTTTACCCAGCGGGGAGCTGTTTTTT.

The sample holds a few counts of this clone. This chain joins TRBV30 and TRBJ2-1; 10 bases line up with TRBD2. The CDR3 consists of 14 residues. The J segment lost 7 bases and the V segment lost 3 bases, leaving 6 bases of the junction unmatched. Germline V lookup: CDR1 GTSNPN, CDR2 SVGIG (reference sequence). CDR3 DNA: TGTGCCTGGAGCAGGCTAGCGGGAGAGAATGAGCAGTTCTTC. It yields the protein CAWSRLAGENEQFF.

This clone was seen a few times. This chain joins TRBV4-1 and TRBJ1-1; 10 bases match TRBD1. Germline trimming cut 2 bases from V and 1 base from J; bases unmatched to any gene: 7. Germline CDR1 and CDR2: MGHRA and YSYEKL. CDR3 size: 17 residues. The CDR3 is CASSQWDRGRRNTEAFF. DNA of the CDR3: TGCGCCAGCAGCCAATGGGACAGGGGAAGGCGGAACACTGAAGCTTTCTTT.

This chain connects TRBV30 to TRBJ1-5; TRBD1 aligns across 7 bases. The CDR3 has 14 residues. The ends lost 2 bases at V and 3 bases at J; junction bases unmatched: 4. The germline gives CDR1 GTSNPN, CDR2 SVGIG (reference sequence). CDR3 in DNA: TGTGCCTGGAGTAAGACAGGGTTCAATCAGCCCCAGCATTTT. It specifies CAWSKTGFNQPQHF.

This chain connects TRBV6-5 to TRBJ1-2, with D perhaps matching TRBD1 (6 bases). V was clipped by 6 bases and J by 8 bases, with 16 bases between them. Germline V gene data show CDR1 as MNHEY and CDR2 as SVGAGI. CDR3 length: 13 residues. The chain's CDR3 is CASSLQGTGGYTF. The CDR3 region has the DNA TGTGCCAGCAGCCTCCAGGGGACGGGCGGCTACACCTTC.